This TCR beta chain stems from a study of patients and donors after allogeneic stem cell transplantation. TCRdb used MiXCR to reprocess the RT-PCR reads, holding one entry per CDR3 protein. The sample carries 98,000 or so distinct CDR3 sequences, around 33% recorded once. The TCR sequence derives from a human donor who was either an allogeneic HSCT recipient or a stem cell or donor lymphocyte infusion donor (not recorded which). It is not recorded whose cells these are; they may come from a transplant donor. The sample taken for sequencing was blood, either unsorted or a sorted T cell fraction (not recorded which).

CDR3 sequence reads: CASSGRPYNEQFF. The CDR3 DNA sequence: TGTGCCAGCAGTGGGCGGCCCTACAATGAGCAGTTCTTC. This chain joins TRBV2 and TRBJ2-1; D gene uncertain. The germline CDR1 and CDR2 sequences are SNHLY and FYNNEI. There are 13 residues in the CDR3. V dropped 4 bases and J dropped 2 bases, with 6 bases sitting between them.